These 21 T cell receptor beta chains share one sample of origin, sequenced in a study of blood T cells in healthy people across ages. Through a sample-barcoded 5' primer and a J-beta primer mix, a second PCR was run for roughly 7 to 11 cycles. TCRdb independently ran MiXCR on the 5' RACE reads; one entry per CDR3 protein. Of over a million distinct CDR3 sequences in the sample, 35% to 50% are singletons; the top ten hold approximately 17%. Sample: blood. These receptors originate from a woman in her fifties or sixties in good health.

This chain joins TRBV13 and TRBJ2-5; D remains unclear. V was shortened by 5 bases and J by 11 bases, with 18 bases between the two germline ends. The length of the CDR3 is 13 residues. Germline V gives CDR1 PRHDT, CDR2 FYEKMQ (reference sequence). The CDR3: CASSTPEHNEQYF. In nucleotides, the CDR3 is TGTGCCAGCAGCACTCCTGAGCACAATGAGCAGTACTTC.

V gene TRBV7-9 combines with J gene TRBJ2-7; D unresolved. V lost 1 base, J lost 7 bases, and 8 bases lay in between. The CDR3 consists of 12 residues. In germline, CDR1 is SEHNR, CDR2 FQNEAQ (reference sequence). CDR3 region: CASSLEFDEQYF. In DNA form, the CDR3 reads TGTGCCAGCAGCTTAGAGTTCGATGAGCAGTACTTC.

This clonotype was recorded at least ten times. The chain recombines TRBV10-3 with TRBJ1-2; D not resolved. CDR1 ENHRY and CDR2 SYGVKD come from the germline V gene. CDR3 length: 13 residues. Trimming removed 6 bases from V and 4 bases from J, with 12 bases in between. The CDR3 here is CAIRGDSFYGYTF. CDR3 nucleotide sequence: TGTGCCATCAGGGGAGACTCTTTCTATGGCTACACCTTC.

The chain uses TRBV12-5 and TRBJ2-3; 13 bases match TRBD2. This CDR3 comprises 15 residues. Germline trimming cut 8 bases from V and 2 bases from J; bases unmatched to any gene: 4. The germline V gene encodes CDR1 LGHNT and CDR2 FRNRAP. In nucleotides, the CDR3 is TGTGCTAGTTCGGGACTAGCGGGGATCACAGATACGCAGTATTTT. Translating it yields CASSGLAGITDTQYF.

The chain carries TRBV7-2 and TRBJ1-6; TRBD1 might be the D (6 bases). Germline V CDR1 and CDR2: SGHTA, FQGNSA. The CDR3 length is 15 residues. V lost 3 bases and J lost 9, with 15 bases in between. This chain's CDR3 is CASSLTPKQGSPLHF. CDR3 nucleotide sequence: TGTGCCAGCAGCTTGACACCAAAACAGGGTTCACCCCTCCACTTT.

This chain connects TRBV6-1 to TRBJ2-4; no clear D gene. The CDR3 contains 13 residues. Per germline, CDR1 MNHNS and CDR2 SASEGT. Between the trimmed V and J ends, which lost 4 bases and 10 bases, there was a span of 14 bases. DNA for the CDR3: TGTGCCAGCAGTGCCGGAGAAGGGTGGATTCAGTACTTC. This codes for CASSAGEGWIQYF.

A note on this clonotype: A junction boundary mismatches the germline segment, possibly from a read error. The chain couples TRBV20-1 to TRBJ2-3; no firm D call. Germline lookup yields CDR1 DFQATT and CDR2 SNEGSKA (reference sequence). The CDR3 runs 15 residues. For the CDR3, the DNA is TGCAATGCTAGTAAAGGTGGGATGGGGACAGATACGCAGTATTTT. Amino acids: CNASKGGMGTDTQYF.

J is TRBJ2-1 and V is TRBV15, with 9 bases lining up with TRBD1. With 1 base clipped from V and 7 bases from J, the junction kept 2 bases outside the gene matches. The CDR3 has 14 residues. Germline CDR1 and CDR2: LNHNV and YYDKDF (reference sequence). The CDR3 region has the DNA TGTGCCACCAGCAGAGCCGGACAGGGGAATGAGCAGTTCTTC. Amino acid sequence: CATSRAGQGNEQFF.

This clonotype was seen a few times. The chain links TRBV4-2 to TRBJ2-7, with 11 bases that match TRBD2. After removal of 0 bases from V and 7 bases from J, the junction contained 8 bases not matched to a gene. The germline CDR1 and CDR2 sequences are LGHNA and YNFKEQ. The CDR3 is 16 residues long. This CDR3 is CASSQDRPSGRNEQYF. The CDR3 bases are TGTGCCAGCAGCCAAGATCGACCTAGCGGGAGGAATGAGCAGTACTTC.

The chain joins TRBV20-1 to TRBJ2-1, with TRBD2 as a possible D gene (6 bases). The CDR3 length is 15 residues. The germline V gene encodes CDR1 DFQATT and CDR2 SNEGSKA (reference sequence). The ends were cut back, 0 bases at V and 9 bases at J, with 18 bases in the middle. CDR3 in DNA: TGCAGTGCTAGAGATCCCGGAGGGCCCTGGCGTGAGCAGTTCTTC. Translating it yields CSARDPGGPWREQFF.

The rearrangement uses TRBV24-1 and TRBJ2-3; 10 nucleotides line up with TRBD2. The CDR3 contains 16 residues. J gave up 3 bases and V 4 bases, and 6 bases lay outside the gene matches. Germline CDR1 reads KGHDR; CDR2 reads SFDVKD. The CDR3 protein is CATSEPLAGMTDTQYF. The CDR3 region has the DNA TGTGCCACCAGTGAGCCACTAGCGGGAATGACAGATACGCAGTATTTT.

The sample holds one count of this clonotype. V is TRBV24-1 and J is TRBJ2-2; D call uncertain. The V end was cut by 4 bases, the J end by 6 bases, with 5 bases between. CDR1 is KGHDR, CDR2 SFDVKD, per germline. The CDR3 runs to 12 residues. CDR3 loop: CATSERPGELFF. The CDR3 DNA follows: TGTGCCACCAGTGAGCGCCCCGGGGAGCTGTTTTTT.

The chain links TRBV10-3 to TRBJ2-5; tentative D call: TRBD2 (5 bases). The V end was cut by 6 bases, the J end by 11 bases, with 19 bases between. The V gene's germline CDR1 is ENHRY and CDR2 SYGVKD. This CDR3 spans 13 amino acids. CDR3 nucleotide sequence: TGTGCCATCAGGGCGGGCCGCAACAATGAGCAGTACTTC. Translated: CAIRAGRNNEQYF.

The J gene is TRBJ2-7, the V gene TRBV6-6; D unclear. The J call is doubtful: the DNA matches TRBJ2-5 better. Germline V gene lookup returns CDR1 MNHNY and CDR2 SVGAGI (reference sequence). This CDR3 is built from 9 residues. CDR3 loop: CASRGTQYF. The CDR3 DNA reads as TGTGCCAGCAGGGGGACCCAGTACTTC.

The genes are TRBV4-1 and TRBJ2-5; D is undetermined. CDR1 and CDR2 from the germline V gene are MGHRA and YSYEKL. Trimming cost V 1 base and J 2 bases, with 11 bases left between them. The CDR3 runs to 15 residues. For the CDR3, the DNA is TGCGCCAGCAGCCAAGGTCCTACAAGTCAAGAGACCCAGTACTTC. Translated, it gives CASSQGPTSQETQYF.

The rearrangement links TRBV27 to TRBJ2-1; D not resolved. V lost 4 bases and J lost 10, with 17 bases in between. Germline V gene data show CDR1 as MNHEY and CDR2 as SMNVEV (reference sequence). The length of the CDR3 is 14 residues. CDR3: CASSWDSPVGEQFF. The CDR3 coding sequence is TGTGCCAGCAGTTGGGATTCTCCGGTGGGGGAGCAGTTCTTC.

The chain couples TRBV6-6 to TRBJ2-1; the match to TRBD1 covers 7 bases. Germline lookup yields CDR1 MNHNY and CDR2 SVGAGI (reference sequence). V trimming: 5 bases; J trimming: 9 bases; junction bases outside the gene matches: 7. The CDR3 extends over 13 amino acids. DNA of the CDR3: TGTGCCAGCAGTGACCCCGGGACAGCTGAGCAGTTCTTC. Translation: CASSDPGTAEQFF.

A few counts support this clonotype. V is TRBV10-3 and J is TRBJ2-5; perhaps TRBD2 as D (7 bases). Germline CDR1 and CDR2: ENHRY and SYGVKD. This CDR3 comprises 14 residues. The germline V and J ends were trimmed by 11 bases and 2 bases, with 18 bases remaining between them. CDR3: CAARGGGGQETQYF. CDR3 DNA sequence: TGTGCCGCTAGGGGGGGAGGAGGGCAAGAGACCCAGTACTTC.

The V call is TRBV5-1, the J call TRBJ2-5; 8 nucleotides match TRBD1. Germline CDR1 is SGHRS and CDR2 is YFSETQ. The V and J ends lost 4 bases and 5 bases, in that order; junction bases with no gene match: 7. The CDR3 has 14 residues. The CDR3 DNA sequence: TGCGCCAGCAGCGGGACAGGTTTCACGGAGACCCAGTACTTC. Translating gives CASSGTGFTETQYF.

The rearrangement joins TRBV9 to TRBJ2-7; D gene unclear. Germline V gives CDR1 SGDLS, CDR2 YYNGEE. Trimming took 0 bases from V and 3 from J, leaving 13 bases between them. The CDR3 has 15 amino acids. The CDR3 protein is CASSVDSGLLYEQYF. As DNA, the CDR3 is TGTGCCAGCAGCGTAGACTCGGGTCTCCTCTACGAGCAGTACTTC.

The V and J genes are TRBV20-1 and TRBJ1-2; D is undetermined. Per germline, CDR1 DFQATT and CDR2 SNEGSKA (reference sequence). CDR3 size: 11 residues. Trimming stripped 6 bases from V and 5 bases from J, with 10 bases between. DNA of the CDR3: TGCAGTGCCCACACAGATTATGGCTACACCTTC. Its protein is CSAHTDYGYTF.